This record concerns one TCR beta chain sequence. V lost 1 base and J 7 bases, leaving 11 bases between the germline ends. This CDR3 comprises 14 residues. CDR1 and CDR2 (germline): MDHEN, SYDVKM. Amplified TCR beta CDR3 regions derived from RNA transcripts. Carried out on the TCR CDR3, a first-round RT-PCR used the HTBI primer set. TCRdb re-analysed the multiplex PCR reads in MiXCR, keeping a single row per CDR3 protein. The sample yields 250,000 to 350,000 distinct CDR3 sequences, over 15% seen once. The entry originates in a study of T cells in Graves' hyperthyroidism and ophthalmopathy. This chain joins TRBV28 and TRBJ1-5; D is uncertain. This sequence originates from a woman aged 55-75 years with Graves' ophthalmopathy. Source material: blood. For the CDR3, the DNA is TGTGCCAGCAGTTTATTTGGTCTTGGACAGCCCCAGCATTTT. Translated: CASSLFGLGQPQHF.